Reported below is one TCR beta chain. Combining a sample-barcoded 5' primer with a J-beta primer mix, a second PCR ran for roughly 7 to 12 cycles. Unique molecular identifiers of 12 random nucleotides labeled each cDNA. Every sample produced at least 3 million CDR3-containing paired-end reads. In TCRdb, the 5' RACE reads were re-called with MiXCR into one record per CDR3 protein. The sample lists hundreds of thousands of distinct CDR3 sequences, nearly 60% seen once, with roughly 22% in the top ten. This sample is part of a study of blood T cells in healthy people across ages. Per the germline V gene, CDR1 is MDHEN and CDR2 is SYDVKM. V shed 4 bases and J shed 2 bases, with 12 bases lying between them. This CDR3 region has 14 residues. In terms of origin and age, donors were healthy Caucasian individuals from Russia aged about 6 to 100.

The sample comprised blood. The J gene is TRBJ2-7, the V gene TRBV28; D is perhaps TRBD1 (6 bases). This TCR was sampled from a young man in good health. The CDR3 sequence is CASSSGHSTYEQYF. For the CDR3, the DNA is TGTGCCAGCAGTTCGGGACATTCTACCTACGAGCAGTACTTC.